The 14 T cell receptor beta chains in this list originate from one sample, sequenced in a study of T cells after yellow fever vaccination. TCRdb ran MiXCR on the 5' RACE reads and lists one entry per CDR3 protein. Of approximately 330,000 distinct CDR3 sequences in the sample, about 12% were seen once. The specimen comprised CD4+ T cells sorted from PBMCs, sampled 15 days after the yellow fever booster vaccination. The receptor set was obtained from a man younger than 35 who received the YFV17D yellow fever vaccine.

Only a few counts were recorded for this clonotype. This chain links TRBV2 with TRBJ2-3; no definite D call. CDR1 and CDR2 from the germline V gene are SNHLY and FYNNEI. Trimming shortened V by 0 bases and J by 0 bases, and 7 bases separated the two germline ends. The CDR3 has 15 residues. The CDR3 DNA reads as TGTGCCAGCAGTGAAGCGCTCAGGAGCACAGATACGCAGTATTTT. Amino acids: CASSEALRSTDTQYF.

The chain joins TRBV3-1 to TRBJ1-1; TRBD1 aligns across 7 bases. The CDR3 is 14 residues long. Germline V gene data show CDR1 as LGHDT and CDR2 as YNNKEL (reference sequence). V lost 2 bases to trimming and J lost 8 bases; unmatched junction nucleotides: 8. The CDR3 coding sequence is TGTGCCAGCAGCCAACCCGACAGGGCCCCCGAAGCTTTCTTT. It translates to CASSQPDRAPEAFF.

This clonotype was recorded many times. The chain uses TRBV29-1 and TRBJ1-1; D might be TRBD1 (6 bases). The CDR3 sequence is 13 residues long. Trimming removed 2 bases at V and 1 base at J, with 8 bases between. The V gene's germline CDR1 is SQVTM and CDR2 ANQGSEA. For the CDR3, the DNA is TGCAGCGTTGAACGGGGGCGGAACACTGAAGCTTTCTTT. This gives the protein CSVERGRNTEAFF.

On this clonotype: Since the CDR3 does not end with the conserved phenylalanine or tryptophan, this likely comes from a read error. The limits of the CDR3 on the DNA are not certain, so only TCRdb's listed CDR3 is given. The rearrangement links TRBV6-2 or TRBV6-3 to TRBJ1-1. Including both end residues, the CDR3 is 9 amino acids long. Per the germline V gene, CDR1 is MNHEY and CDR2 is SVGEGT. The chain's CDR3 is CASNTQVVG.

This chain joins TRBV7-6 and TRBJ2-2, with 7 nucleotides matching TRBD1. V was clipped by 5 bases and J by 4 bases; unmatched bases: 10. Germline values: CDR1 SGHVS, CDR2 FNYEAQ. The CDR3 consists of 16 residues. In nucleotides, the CDR3 is TGTGCCAGCAGCCAGTTAAGGGGGCGCCCCACCGGGGAGCTGTTTTTT. It encodes CASSQLRGRPTGELFF.

This rearrangement joins TRBV25-1 to TRBJ2-2; tentatively, D is TRBD1 or TRBD2 (5 bases each). Germline V gives CDR1 MGHDK, CDR2 SYGVNS. CDR3 length: 15 residues. Trimming shortened V by 8 bases and J by 7 bases, and 20 bases separated the two germline ends. The CDR3 sequence is CASVPGPGDIGELFF. The DNA of the CDR3 is TGTGCCAGCGTGCCGGGGCCTGGCGACATCGGGGAGCTGTTTTTT.

The chain links TRBV28 to TRBJ1-4; 8 positions agree with TRBD1. The V gene end was trimmed by 5 bases and the J gene end by 7 bases; junction bases not matched to a gene: 9. This CDR3 contains 15 residues. Germline CDR1 reads MDHEN; CDR2 reads SYDVKM. The CDR3 region has the DNA TGTGCCAGCAGTGCCCGGACAGGGAAGCGTGAAAAACTGTTTTTT. Translating it yields CASSARTGKREKLFF.

The chain's CDR3 is CASSLVLVGRGFDEQFF. The CDR3, as DNA: TGTGCCAGCAGCTTAGTATTGGTAGGCAGGGGGTTCGATGAGCAGTTCTTC. The chain joins TRBV11-2 to TRBJ2-1; 7 bases fit TRBD1. V was pared by 1 base and J by 8 bases, with 14 bases of the junction left unmatched. There are 17 residues in the CDR3. Germline lookup yields CDR1 SGHAT and CDR2 FQNNGV.

The chain joins TRBV5-1 to TRBJ2-1, with TRBD2 matching 13 bases. Per the germline V gene, CDR1 is SGHRS and CDR2 is YFSETQ. The CDR3 is 16 residues long. After removal of 3 bases from V and 0 bases from J, the junction contained 0 bases not matched to a gene. In nucleotides, the CDR3 is TGCGCCAGCAGCTGGACTAGCGGGGGCTCCTACAATGAGCAGTTCTTC. Encoded protein: CASSWTSGGSYNEQFF.

The chain recombines TRBV5-8 with TRBJ1-6; TRBD1 matches at 9 bases. The ends lost 3 bases at V and 4 bases at J; junction bases unmatched: 5. Germline lookup yields CDR1 SGHTS and CDR2 YDEGEE. This CDR3 is 16 amino acids long. CDR3 DNA sequence: TGTGCCAGCAGCTCGAAAGGACAGGGGTATAATTCACCCCTCCACTTT. Residues: CASSSKGQGYNSPLHF.

This clonotype was seen ten or more times. The chain is built from TRBV27 and TRBJ2-7; D could derive from TRBD1 or TRBD2 (5 bases each). V dropped 4 bases and J dropped 5 bases, with 18 bases sitting between them. The CDR3 runs 15 residues. Germline loops: CDR1 MNHEY, CDR2 SMNVEV (reference sequence). CDR3 nucleotide sequence: TGTGCCAGCAGTTCCCCCGGACGGGGCAACGACGAGCAGTACTTC. It codes for CASSSPGRGNDEQYF.

V and J are TRBV6-6 and TRBJ1-3, with D tentatively TRBD1 (5 bases). V was clipped by 1 base and J by 4 bases, with 14 bases between them. This CDR3 is 16 amino acids long. Per germline, CDR1 MNHNY and CDR2 SVGAGI (reference sequence). CDR3 loop: CASSYFPGTSGNTIYF. The CDR3 nucleotides read TGTGCCAGCAGTTACTTTCCCGGGACCTCGGGAAACACCATATATTTT.

This clonotype was found many times. The chain has TRBV29-1 and TRBJ1-1, with 7 bases matching TRBD1. The CDR3 covers 13 residues. V dropped 3 bases and J dropped 5; count of bases not matched to a gene: 6. Per the germline V gene, CDR1 is SQVTM and CDR2 is ANQGSEA. The CDR3: CSVEEGARTEAFF. The CDR3 nucleotides are TGCAGCGTTGAGGAGGGGGCGCGGACTGAAGCTTTCTTT. Filled out from reference TRBV29-1 and TRBJ1-1, the complete variable domain reads SAVISQKPSRDICQRGTSLTIQCQVDSQVTMMFWYRQQPGQSLTLIATANQGSEATYESGFVIDKFPISRPNLTFSTLTVSNMSPEDSSIYLCSVEEGARTEAFFGQGTRLTVV.

There are a few counts of this clonotype. The V and J genes are TRBV20-1 and TRBJ1-5, with D uncertain. The CDR3 sequence is 14 residues long. The V gene's germline CDR1 is DFQATT and CDR2 SNEGSKA (reference sequence). V was pared by 1 base and J by 0 bases, with 7 bases between. The chain's CDR3 is CSARGADSNQPQHF. The CDR3 DNA follows: TGCAGTGCTAGAGGGGCGGATAGCAATCAGCCCCAGCATTTT.